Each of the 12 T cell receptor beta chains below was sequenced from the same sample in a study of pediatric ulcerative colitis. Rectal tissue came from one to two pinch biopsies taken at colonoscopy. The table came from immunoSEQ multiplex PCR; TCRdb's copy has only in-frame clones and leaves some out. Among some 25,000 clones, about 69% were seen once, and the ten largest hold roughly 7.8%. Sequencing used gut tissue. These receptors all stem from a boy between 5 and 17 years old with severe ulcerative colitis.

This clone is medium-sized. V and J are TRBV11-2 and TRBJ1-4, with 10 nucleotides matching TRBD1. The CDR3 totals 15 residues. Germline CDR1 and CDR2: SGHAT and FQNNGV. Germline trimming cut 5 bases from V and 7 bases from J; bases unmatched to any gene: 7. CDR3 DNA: TGTGCCAGCAGCCTATCGACAGGGGGCAGTGAAAAACTGTTTTTT. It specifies CASSLSTGGSEKLFF.

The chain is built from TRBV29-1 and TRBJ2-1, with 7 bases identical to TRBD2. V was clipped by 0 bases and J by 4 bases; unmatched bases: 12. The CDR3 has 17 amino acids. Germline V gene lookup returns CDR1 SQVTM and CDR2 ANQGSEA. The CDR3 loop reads CSVEDPGGELGYNEQFF. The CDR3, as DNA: TGCAGCGTTGAAGACCCGGGGGGAGAGCTCGGTTACAATGAGCAGTTCTTC.

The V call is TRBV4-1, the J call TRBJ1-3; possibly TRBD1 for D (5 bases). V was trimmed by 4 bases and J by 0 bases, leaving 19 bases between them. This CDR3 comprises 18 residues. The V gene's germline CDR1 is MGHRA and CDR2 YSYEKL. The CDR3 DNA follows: TGCGCCAGCAGCCTACAAAGCCCTGACAGCCTCTCTGGAAACACCATATATTTT. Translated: CASSLQSPDSLSGNTIYF.

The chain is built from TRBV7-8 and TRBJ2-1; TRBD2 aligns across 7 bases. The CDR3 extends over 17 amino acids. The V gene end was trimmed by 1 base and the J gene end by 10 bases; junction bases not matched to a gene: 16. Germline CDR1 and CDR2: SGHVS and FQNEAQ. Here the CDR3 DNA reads TGTGCCAGCAGCTTAGAGGATGTGGGAGGGCAGGCGGGCGAGCAGTTCTTC. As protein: CASSLEDVGGQAGEQFF.

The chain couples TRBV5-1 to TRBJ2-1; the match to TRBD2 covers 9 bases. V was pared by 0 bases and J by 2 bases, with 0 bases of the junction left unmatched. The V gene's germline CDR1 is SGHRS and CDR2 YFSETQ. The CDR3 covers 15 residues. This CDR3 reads CASSLASGTYNEQFF. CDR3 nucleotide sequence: TGCGCCAGCAGCTTGGCTAGCGGGACCTACAATGAGCAGTTCTTC.

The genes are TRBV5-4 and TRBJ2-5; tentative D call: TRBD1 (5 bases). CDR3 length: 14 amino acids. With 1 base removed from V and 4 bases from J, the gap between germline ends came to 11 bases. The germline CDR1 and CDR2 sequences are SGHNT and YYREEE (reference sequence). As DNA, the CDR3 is TGTGCCAGCAGCTTGCAGGGCTTGGGAGAGACCCAGTACTTC. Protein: CASSLQGLGETQYF.

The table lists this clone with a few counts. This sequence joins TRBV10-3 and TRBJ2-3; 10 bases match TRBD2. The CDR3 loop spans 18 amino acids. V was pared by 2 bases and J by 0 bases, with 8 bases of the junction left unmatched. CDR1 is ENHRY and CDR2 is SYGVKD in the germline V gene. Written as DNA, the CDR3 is TGTGCCATCAGTGAGACTACACTAGCGGGATCTAGCACAGATACGCAGTATTTT. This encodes CAISETTLAGSSTDTQYF.

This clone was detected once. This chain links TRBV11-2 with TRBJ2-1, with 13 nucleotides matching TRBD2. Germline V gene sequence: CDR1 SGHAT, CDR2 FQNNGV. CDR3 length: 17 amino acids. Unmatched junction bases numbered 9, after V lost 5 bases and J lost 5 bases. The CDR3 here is CASSRRTSGSMDNEQFF. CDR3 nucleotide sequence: TGTGCCAGCAGCCGAAGGACTAGCGGGAGCATGGACAATGAGCAGTTCTTC.

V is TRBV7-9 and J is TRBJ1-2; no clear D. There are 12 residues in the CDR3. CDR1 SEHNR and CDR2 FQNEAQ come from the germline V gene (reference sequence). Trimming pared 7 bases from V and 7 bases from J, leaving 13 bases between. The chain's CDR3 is CASILLFGGYTF. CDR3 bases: TGTGCCAGCATCCTTCTATTCGGTGGCTACACCTTC. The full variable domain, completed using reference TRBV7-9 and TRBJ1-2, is DTGVSQNPRHKITKRGQNVTFRCDPISEHNRLYWYRQTLGQGPEFLTYFQNEAQLEKSRLLSDRFSAERPKGSFSTLEIQRTEQGDSAMYLCASILLFGGYTFGSGTRLTVV.

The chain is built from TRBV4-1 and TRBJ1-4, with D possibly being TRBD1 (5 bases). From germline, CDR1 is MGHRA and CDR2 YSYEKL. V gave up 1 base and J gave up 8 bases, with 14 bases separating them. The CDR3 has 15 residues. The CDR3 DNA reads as TGCGCCAGCAGCCAAGGAGGACATTCTGGAGAAAAACTGTTTTTT. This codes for CASSQGGHSGEKLFF.

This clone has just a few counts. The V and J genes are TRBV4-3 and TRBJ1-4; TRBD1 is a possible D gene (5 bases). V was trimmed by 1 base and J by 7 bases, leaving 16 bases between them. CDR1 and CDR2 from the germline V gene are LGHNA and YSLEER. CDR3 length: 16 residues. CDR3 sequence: CASSQARVGTGEKLFF. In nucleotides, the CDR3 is TGCGCCAGCAGCCAAGCCAGGGTAGGGACTGGTGAAAAACTGTTTTTT.

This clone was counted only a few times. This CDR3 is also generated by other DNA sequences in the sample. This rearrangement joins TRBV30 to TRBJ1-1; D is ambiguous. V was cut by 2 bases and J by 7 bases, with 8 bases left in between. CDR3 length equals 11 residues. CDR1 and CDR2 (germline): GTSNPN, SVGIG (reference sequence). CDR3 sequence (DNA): TGTGCCTGGAGTTGGGAGGGTGAAGCTTTCTTT. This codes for CAWSWEGEAFF. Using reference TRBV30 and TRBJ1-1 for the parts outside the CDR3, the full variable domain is SQTIHQWPATLVQPVGSPLSLECTVEGTSNPNLYWYRQAAGRGLQLLFYSVGIGQISSEVPQNLSASRPQDRQFILSSKKLLLSDSGFYLCAWSWEGEAFFGQGTRLTVV.